This T cell receptor beta chain was obtained from a study of blood T cells in healthy people across ages (dated by TCRdb to the mid-2010s). With regard to the full study: In model experiments, template switching captured roughly one uniquely barcoded TCR beta cDNA molecule for every two T cells. Using deep sequencing normalized with unique cDNA molecular identifiers, the study measured how TCR beta repertoire diversity changes with age. The donors were divided into four age groups: young (average 16 years), middle-aged (about 39), aged (approximately 59) and long-lived (roughly 86). For two donors (one aged 18 to 29 and one aged 80 or older), the study analyzed two additional independent replicas of 1 million unique cDNA reads from the same blood draw.

The study at large found these results: There was a strong correlation between observed TCR beta diversity and the percentage of naive T cells measured by flow cytometry. Observed TCR beta diversity per million T cells fell roughly linearly with age, and a significant reduction was already apparent by age around 39. The long-lived group showed more naive CD4+ T cells, fewer expanded clones and increased TCR diversity than the aged group, suggesting age selection. Because profiling used bulk unsorted PBMCs, naive and antigen-experienced compartments could not be compared conclusively. Donor CMV infection status was unknown, potentially confounding age-related changes in expanded clonotypes. Total diversity estimates from one million sequenced T cells were considered lower bounds and underestimates.

Comment on this clonotype: No antigen is known for it. No qualities accompany the bases; no much larger clone lies one base away.

The donors were roughly 40 Caucasian individuals from Russia, aged roughly 6 to 90 years, who were systemically healthy. Each donor gave around 9.9 milliliters of peripheral blood, collected into EDTA-treated Vacutainer tubes. PBMCs were isolated by Ficoll-Paque density-gradient centrifugation, with at least 6.5 million obtained per sample. Trizol reagent was used to extract total RNA from the PBMCs, yielding at least 6 micrograms per sample. The percentages of naive CD45RAhigh/CD27high T cells were determined by flow cytometry on a PBMC aliquot from every donor. V and J lose 3 bases and 3 bases, and a span of 10 bases separates them. Inclusive of the bounding cysteine and phenylalanine, the CDR3 is 14 residues long. The DNA shown is the 42-base CDR3, in frame from base 1. For CDR1 and CDR2, the germline V gene lists SGHAT and FQNNGV. Library prep was done by 5' RACE. This sample was sequenced with an Illumina HiSeq 2500. A second roughly 7 to 11 cycle PCR used a sample-barcoded 5' primer and a J-beta primer mix. A template-switch 5' adaptor carrying 12 random nucleotides introduced a unique molecular identifier onto each TCR beta cDNA molecule. Each sample yielded at least 2.5 million CDR3-containing paired-end reads. All of the RNA was converted into first-strand cDNA using the Mint cDNA synthesis kit, with a TRBC-specific oligonucleotide serving as the primer. All cDNA was treated with uracil-DNA glycosylase and then went through a first 18-cycle PCR with the universal primers M1SS and BC2_uni_R. Processing in the source paper ran as follows. Normalization of each sample was performed by random selection of 1 million high-quality reads, each carrying a distinct molecular identifier. Reads sharing molecular identifiers were discarded rather than binned into consensus sequences. MiTCR, set to a Q25 quality threshold and the strictest error-elimination algorithm, was used for CDR3 identification, clonotype clustering and error correction. Lower-bound total TCR beta diversity was estimated with a nonparametric unseen species model using Euler transformation. TCRdb reran the public reads through fastp at Q25 and MiXCR, keeping productive beta chains. When rows share a CDR3 protein, they turn into one entry using the most common DNA and genes. These V and J calls originate from TCRdb's pipeline instead of the authors' own analysis. The sample profile shows over a million distinct CDR3 sequences; about 23% of them were found once. The ten top clones hold about 0.69% of the sample.

The sample was also reused in another study, on T cells of mothers and their children. The second paper states: Donors were nine systemically healthy Caucasian individuals: three mothers and their six children. cDNA synthesis consumed the entire amount of extracted RNA, loaded at approximately 1.5 ug RNA in each 15 ul reaction. In the second PCR, the M1S primer added sample barcodes and 2-4 random nucleotides. More than 8 million TCR beta CDR3 reads were obtained from each mother, and several million reads were obtained from each child. Thymic selection similarly shapes TCR recombination output in related and unrelated pairs, with minor effect from inherited differences. Normalized repertoire overlap was always slightly but never significantly higher in related than unrelated mother-child pairs. Persistent microchimeric T cell clones were not detected, at a sensitivity of around 100 clones per million clonotypes. To look for features that set related mother-child pairs apart from unrelated individuals, the researchers ran deep NGS to compare the TCR beta repertoires of mothers and children. On average, the children were roughly 11 +/- 4 years old, while the mothers were about 40 +/- 4 years old. After adapter ligation with NEBNext reagents, the libraries were sequenced on Illumina HiSeq 2000 with 100+100 nt paired-end reads. To prevent cross-contamination, the mother and child libraries were prepared a month apart and were sequenced in separate runs. Each donor had between roughly 450,000 and 2,100,000 distinct TCR beta clonotypes identified. Naive TCR beta clonotypes were estimated from low-frequency clonotypes matched to each donor's FACS-determined naive share, without sorting.

The specimen sequenced was blood. The TCR sequence derives from a girl aged 2-10 years in good health. The receptor chain draws on TRBV11-2 and TRBJ2-3, and TRBD2 may be the D gene, going by 6 matching bases. The DNA sequence reads TGTGCCAGCAGCTTTTCGGGGAGGACAGATACGCAGTATTTT. Translated, this gives CASSFSGRTDTQYF.